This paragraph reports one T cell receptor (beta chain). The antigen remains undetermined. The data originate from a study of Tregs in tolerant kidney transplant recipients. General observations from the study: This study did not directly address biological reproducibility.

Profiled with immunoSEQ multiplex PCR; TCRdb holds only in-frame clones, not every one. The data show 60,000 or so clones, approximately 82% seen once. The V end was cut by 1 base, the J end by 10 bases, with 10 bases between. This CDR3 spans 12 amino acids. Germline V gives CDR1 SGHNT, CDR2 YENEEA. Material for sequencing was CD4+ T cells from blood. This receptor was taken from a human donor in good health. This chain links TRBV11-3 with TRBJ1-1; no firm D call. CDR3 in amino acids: CASSLVGLVAFF. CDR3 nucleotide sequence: TGTGCCAGCAGCTTAGTAGGGTTAGTAGCTTTCTTT.